This paragraph covers one T cell receptor beta chain sequence. This sample was included in a study of immune characterization of retroperitoneal liposarcoma. A single record per CDR3 protein comes from TCRdb applying MiXCR to the PCR reads. The sample has 2,000 to 2,500 distinct CDR3 sequences, about 35% seen once. This CDR3 region has 14 residues. Trimming took 4 bases from V and 6 from J, leaving 14 bases between them. CDR1 MNHEY and CDR2 SVGAGI come from the germline V gene. The receptor comes from a male donor with retroperitoneal liposarcoma. V gene TRBV6-5 combines with J gene TRBJ2-3; D not resolved. Sequenced material: tumor tissue. The CDR3 reads CASSLSRTTDTQYF. The CDR3 coding sequence is TGTGCCAGCAGTTTATCCCGGACCACGGATACGCAGTATTTT.